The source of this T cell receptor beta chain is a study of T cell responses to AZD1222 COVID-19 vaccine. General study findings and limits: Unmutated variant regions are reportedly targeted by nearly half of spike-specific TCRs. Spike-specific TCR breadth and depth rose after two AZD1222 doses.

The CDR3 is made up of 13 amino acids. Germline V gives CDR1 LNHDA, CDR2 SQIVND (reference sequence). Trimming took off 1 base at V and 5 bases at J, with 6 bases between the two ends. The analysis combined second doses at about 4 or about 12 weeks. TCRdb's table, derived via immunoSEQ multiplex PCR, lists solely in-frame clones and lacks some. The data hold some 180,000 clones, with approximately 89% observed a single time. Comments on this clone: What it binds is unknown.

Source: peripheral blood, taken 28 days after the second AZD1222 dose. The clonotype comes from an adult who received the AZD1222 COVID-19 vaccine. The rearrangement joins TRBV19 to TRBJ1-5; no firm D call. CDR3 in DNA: TGTGCCAGTAGTATAGGGTTATATCAGCCCCAGCATTTT. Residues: CASSIGLYQPQHF. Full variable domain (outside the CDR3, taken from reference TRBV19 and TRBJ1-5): DGGITQSPKYLFRKEGQNVTLSCEQNLNHDAMYWYRQDPGQGLRLIYYSQIVNDFQKGDIAEGYSVSREKKESFPLTVTSAQKNPTAFYLCASSIGLYQPQHFGDGTRLSIL.